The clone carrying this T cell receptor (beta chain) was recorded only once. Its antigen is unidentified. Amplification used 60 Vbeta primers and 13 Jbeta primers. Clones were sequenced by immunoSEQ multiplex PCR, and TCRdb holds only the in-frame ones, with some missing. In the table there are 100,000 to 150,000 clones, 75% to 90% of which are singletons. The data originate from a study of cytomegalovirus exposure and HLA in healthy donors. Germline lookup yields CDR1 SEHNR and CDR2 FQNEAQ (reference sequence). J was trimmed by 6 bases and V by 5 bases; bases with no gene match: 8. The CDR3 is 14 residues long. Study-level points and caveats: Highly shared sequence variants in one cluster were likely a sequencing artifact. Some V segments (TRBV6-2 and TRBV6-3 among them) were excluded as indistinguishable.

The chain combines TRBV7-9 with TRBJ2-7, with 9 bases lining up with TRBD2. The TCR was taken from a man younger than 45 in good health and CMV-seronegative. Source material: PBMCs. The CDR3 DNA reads TGTGCCAGCAGCAGATGGCGGGAGGGCCGCGAGCAGTACTTC. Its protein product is CASSRWREGREQYF.